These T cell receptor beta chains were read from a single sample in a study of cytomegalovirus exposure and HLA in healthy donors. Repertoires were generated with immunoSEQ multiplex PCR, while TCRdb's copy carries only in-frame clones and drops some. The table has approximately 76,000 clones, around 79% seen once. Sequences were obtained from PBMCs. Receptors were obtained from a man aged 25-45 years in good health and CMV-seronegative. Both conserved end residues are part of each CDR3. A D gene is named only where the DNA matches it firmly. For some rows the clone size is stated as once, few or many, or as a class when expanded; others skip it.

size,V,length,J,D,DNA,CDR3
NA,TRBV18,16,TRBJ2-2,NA,TGTGCCAGCTCACCACTCGTGGACAGCAGCACCGGGGAGCTGTTTTTT,CASSPLVDSSTGELFF
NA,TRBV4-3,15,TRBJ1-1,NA,TGCGCCAGCAGCCATCTATTAACTCAGGGAGGTGAAGCTTTCTTT,CASSHLLTQGGEAFF
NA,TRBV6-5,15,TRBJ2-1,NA,TGTGCCAGCAGTTACACCGAAAATCCTAACAATGAGCAGTTCTTC,CASSYTENPNNEQFF
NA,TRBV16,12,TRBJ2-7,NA,TGTGCCAGCAGCCATTCAACCTACGAGCAGTACTTC,CASSHSTYEQYF
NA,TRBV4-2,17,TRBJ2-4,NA,TGTGCCAGCAGCCAAGATCGGCAGACTCTAGCCAAAAACATTCAGTACTTC,CASSQDRQTLAKNIQYF
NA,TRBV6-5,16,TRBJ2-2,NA,TGTGCCAGCAGTTACGTGGCAGGGACTGACACCGGGGAGCTGTTTTTT,CASSYVAGTDTGELFF
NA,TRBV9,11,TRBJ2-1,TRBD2,TGTGCCAGCAGAGCTAGCGGGAGGAAGTTCTTC,CASRASGRKFF
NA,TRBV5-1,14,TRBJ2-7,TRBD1,TGCGCCAGCTCCAGGGGGACAGGGCCCTACGAGCAGTACTTC,CASSRGTGPYEQYF
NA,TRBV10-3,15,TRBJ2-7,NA,TGTGCCATCAGTGAGTCTACGACTAGTCAGTACGAGCAGTACTTC,CAISESTTSQYEQYF
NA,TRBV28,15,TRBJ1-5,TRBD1,TGTGCCAGCAGCCTTGGGGGAACAGGGGCTCAGCCCCAGCATTTT,CASSLGGTGAQPQHF
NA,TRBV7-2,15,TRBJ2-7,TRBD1,TGTGCCAGCAGCTTACGCGACAGGGGGCTATACGAGCAGTACTTC,CASSLRDRGLYEQYF
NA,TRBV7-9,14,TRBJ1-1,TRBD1,TGTTCCAGCAGCTTACAGGGGATGAACACTGAAGCTTTCTTT,CSSSLQGMNTEAFF
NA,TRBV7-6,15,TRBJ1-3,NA,TGTGCCAGCAGCCCCCGTCGCAGCTCTGGAAACACCATATATTTT,CASSPRRSSGNTIYF
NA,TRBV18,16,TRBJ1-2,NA,TGTGCCAGCTCACCACCTCAGGGGAAAGCTAACTATGGCTACACCTTC,CASSPPQGKANYGYTF
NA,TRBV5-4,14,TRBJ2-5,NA,TGTGCCAGCAGCTTGGCCTCTGAGTTAGAGGACCAGTACTTC,CASSLASELEDQYF
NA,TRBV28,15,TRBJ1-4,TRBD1,TGTGCCAGCAGAACGACAGGGCCAACTAATGAAAAACTGTTTTTT,CASRTTGPTNEKLFF
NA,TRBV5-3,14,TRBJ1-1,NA,TGTGCCAGAAGCTTGGAGACTTTTAGCACTGAAGCTTTCTTT,CARSLETFSTEAFF
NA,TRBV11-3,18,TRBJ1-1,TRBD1,TGTGCCAGCAGCTTAGATAGGACCGAGGGACAGCAGAACACTGAAGCTTTCTTT,CASSLDRTEGQQNTEAFF
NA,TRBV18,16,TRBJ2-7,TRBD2,TGTGCCAGCTCATCACAACCGTCGACTAGCAGCTACGAGCAGTACTTC,CASSSQPSTSSYEQYF
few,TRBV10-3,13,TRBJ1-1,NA,TGTGCCATCGGCAGGGATGGAGACACTGAAGCTTTCTTT,CAIGRDGDTEAFF
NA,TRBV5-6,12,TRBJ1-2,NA,TGTGCCAGCAGCTTGGCCCGCGGGGTCTACACCTTC,CASSLARGVYTF
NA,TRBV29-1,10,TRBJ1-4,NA,TGCAGCGTTTATAAAGAAAAACTGTTTTTT,CSVYKEKLFF